Below, one TCR beta chain is given with its context. Many counts were recorded for this clonotype. Its specific antigen is unknown. Per-base qualities were not stored, and no clone one base away is much larger. This sample was included in a study of neurological immune-mediated disorders (dated by TCRdb to between 2018 and 2021). For the wider study: The study compared peripheral blood TCR-beta repertoires of HTLV-I-associated myelopathy (HAM/TSP) patients, multiple sclerosis patients and healthy controls using UMI-based sequencing. Alongside PBMC samples, the set of some 100 TCR-beta libraries contained longitudinal samples, technical triplicates, and paired CD4+ and CD8+ T-cell subsets that had been sorted. The cohort comprised 68 subjects: around 15 HAM/TSP patients, 35 or so multiple sclerosis patients and 20 or so healthy controls. Broader findings and caveats from the paper: Expanded clones from different subjects shared no identical CDR3 amino acid sequences, which suggests that TCR-beta repertoires were private in all groups. TCR clonal expansion was greatest in HAM/TSP patients and smallest in MS patients, who ranked below even healthy controls.

Blood bank volunteers in Maryland, USA served as the healthy controls. For the sorted-subset TCR libraries, the starting material was roughly 1 million sorted CD4+ or CD8+ T cells. Peripheral blood was subjected to Ficoll-Hypaque density gradient centrifugation to isolate PBMCs, which were then cryopreserved in liquid nitrogen. Paired sorted CD4+ and CD8+ subsets came from healthy controls, HAM/TSP patients and MS patients. To synthesize cDNA, template-switch 5'RACE was performed with a primer carrying a 10-nucleotide random unique molecular identifier so that each TCR transcript was tagged. Over 170 million TCR-beta sequences, covering 15-18 subjects, were produced in each sequencing run. Total RNA was extracted with the RNeasy kit. TCR-beta VDJ regions were amplified with primers for the TCR constant region and the 5'RACE anchor, using the KAPA Real-time Library Amplification kit. A first PCR added sample indexes and Illumina adaptors, and a second PCR then raised library yield. After Ampure bead purification, the roughly 650 bp TCR product was size-selected on a 2% E-gel SizeSelection system. Before pooling, library quality was checked on a Bioanalyzer, concentration was measured with Qubit, and libraries were quantified with the Kapa Library Quantification kit. Paired-end 2 x 150 bp sequencing of the libraries was performed on an Illumina HiSeq 2500. To increase sequence diversity, roughly 24-30% phiX was spiked into each library pool. In the original analysis: Quality-filtered reads were processed with the UMI-based MiGEC pipeline, and over 85% of raw TCR sequences were removed by the MiGEC pipeline during error correction. IMGT germline references were used for aligning VDJ genes, and each clonotype was defined as a unique CDR3 amino acid sequence together with its V-J genes. Clonal expansion, Shannon diversity and CDR3 relatedness were evaluated with VDJtools (CalcPairwiseDistances, ClusterSamples), while phylogenetic trees were built in CLCbio workbench. Expanded clones were defined as having at least 8 unique UMIs, based on coefficient-of-variation modelling across technical triplicates. TCRdb ran its own pipeline on the public reads, namely fastp trimming at Q25 and MiXCR clone calling, and kept in-frame beta chains. Here each entry gathers all rows of one CDR3 protein and keeps the most common genes and DNA. The authors' filters were not applied to this entry. The sample contains 15,000 to 20,000 distinct CDR3 sequences, 9.5% to 12% of them found a single time. The leading ten clones occupy 25% to 35% of the sample.

The germline V gene encodes CDR1 SGHVS and CDR2 FQNEAQ. The trim is 1 base for V and 3 bases for J, with a gap of 4 bases between the germline ends. The CDR3, cysteine through phenylalanine, is 13 amino acids long. Just the 39-base CDR3 DNA is kept, in frame starting at base 1. Rearrangement joined TRBV7-8 to TRBJ2-1; confidence is insufficient to name the D gene. This TCR came from a woman aged 45-65 years in good health. Sequenced: CD8+ T cells from blood. At the DNA level, the sequence is TGTGCCAGCAGCTTAGTTGTCTACAATGAGCAGTTCTTC. It is translated as CASSLVVYNEQFF.